This entry lists 32 T cell receptor beta chains sequenced from one sample in a study of T cell clonotyping in hematopoietic cell transplantation. TCRdb keeps only in-frame clones here, not all; method: immunoSEQ multiplex PCR. The sample comprises several thousand clones, more than 75% of which are singletons, and over 9.5% rests with the top ten. The specimen was peripheral blood mononuclear cells, collected 30 days after allogeneic stem cell transplant. All receptors derive from a male patient aged 55-69 years who had an allogeneic stem cell transplant from an unrelated donor, so the T cells may come from the graft donor. Some clones in this sample may be carry-over from other donors' samples.

The chain is built from TRBV10-3 and TRBJ2-3; D may be TRBD1 (5 bases). The V gene lost 6 bases and the J gene lost 0 bases, with 10 bases spanning the gap. In germline, CDR1 is ENHRY, CDR2 SYGVKD. This CDR3 has 14 amino acids. CDR3 nucleotide sequence: TGTGCCATCAGGGGGCCCCTTAGCACAGATACGCAGTATTTT. It translates to CAIRGPLSTDTQYF.

This chain joins TRBV4-3 and TRBJ1-3; a possible D gene is TRBD1 (5 bases). Trimming removed 0 bases at V and 10 bases at J, with 13 bases between. The CDR3 is 14 amino acids. From germline, CDR1 is LGHNA and CDR2 YSLEER. CDR3: CASSQDVRWGTIYF. The CDR3 DNA reads TGCGCCAGCAGCCAAGATGTGCGGTGGGGGACCATATATTTT.

The rearrangement links TRBV9 to TRBJ1-1; D is undetermined. V was shortened by 2 bases and J by 3 bases, with 14 bases between the two germline ends. The CDR3 is made up of 15 amino acids. Germline loops: CDR1 SGDLS, CDR2 YYNGEE. For the CDR3, the DNA is TGTGCCAGCAGCGTTATGTCGGTACCTGACACTGAAGCTTTCTTT. Amino acid sequence: CASSVMSVPDTEAFF.

This clone appeared a single time. The J gene is TRBJ1-1, the V gene TRBV4-3, with TRBD1 as a possible D gene (5 bases). The CDR3 covers 14 residues. V dropped 3 bases and J dropped 7 bases, with 15 bases sitting between them. Germline-derived CDR1 and CDR2 are LGHNA and YSLEER. CDR3 coding DNA: TGCGCCAGCAGCCAGACGACACAGGATTTTGAAGCTTTCTTT. Its translation: CASSQTTQDFEAFF.

The chain recombines TRBV30 with TRBJ1-1; 10 positions agree with TRBD1. In germline, CDR1 is GTSNPN, CDR2 SVGIG (reference sequence). The CDR3 totals 17 residues. V trimming: 2 bases; J trimming: 0 bases; junction bases outside the gene matches: 9. CDR3 sequence (DNA): TGTGCCTGGAGTCCGCGACAGGGGGCACTGATGAACACTGAAGCTTTCTTT. Translated: CAWSPRQGALMNTEAFF.

The chain carries TRBV14 and TRBJ2-3; 8 bases fit TRBD2. J was trimmed by 6 bases and V by 0 bases; bases with no gene match: 11. Germline V gene data show CDR1 as SGHDN and CDR2 as FVKESK. The CDR3 loop spans 17 amino acids. The CDR3 here is CASSQDWAGGVFDTQYF. As DNA, the CDR3 is TGTGCCAGCAGCCAAGATTGGGCGGGGGGAGTCTTTGATACGCAGTATTTT. The whole variable domain, filled in from reference TRBV14 and TRBJ2-3, reads EAGVTQFPSHSVIEKGQTVTLRCDPISGHDNLYWYRRVMGKEIKFLLHFVKESKQDESGMPNNRFLAERTGGTYSTLKVQPAELEDSGVYFCASSQDWAGGVFDTQYFGPGTRLTVL.

This chain uses TRBV25-1 with TRBJ2-3, with 10 bases that match TRBD1. The CDR3 length is 16 residues. The germline gives CDR1 MGHDK, CDR2 SYGVNS. With 3 bases clipped from V and 3 bases from J, the junction kept 6 bases outside the gene matches. CDR3 coding DNA: TGTGCCAGCAGTGACCCCGGGACAGGGGCGACAGATACGCAGTATTTT. The encoded protein is CASSDPGTGATDTQYF.

This chain connects TRBV7-6 to TRBJ1-2; D is ambiguous. Germline V lookup: CDR1 SGHVS, CDR2 FNYEAQ. The ends were cut back, 3 bases at V and 0 bases at J, with 8 bases in the middle. The CDR3 length is 14 residues. Written as DNA, the CDR3 is TGTGCCAGCAGCTTGGAGGCGTCTAACTATGGCTACACCTTC. This codes for CASSLEASNYGYTF. Together with reference TRBV7-6 and TRBJ1-2, the CDR3 gives the full variable domain: GAGVSQSPRYKVTKRGQDVALRCDPISGHVSLYWYRQALGQGPEFLTYFNYEAQQDKSGLPNDRFSAERPEGSISTLTIQRTEQRDSAMYRCASSLEASNYGYTFGSGTRLTVV.

The chain uses TRBV9 and TRBJ1-2; a weak D match, TRBD1 (5 bases). CDR1 is SGDLS, CDR2 YYNGEE, per germline. Trimming shortened V by 2 bases and J by 7 bases, and 12 bases separated the two germline ends. This CDR3 contains 13 residues. CDR3 nucleotide sequence: TGTGCCAGCAGCGTTGCCCTGGGGGGTGGCTACACCTTC. Protein sequence: CASSVALGGGYTF.

The genes are TRBV4-1 and TRBJ1-1; D unclear. V lost 0 bases to trimming and J lost 0 bases, with 5 bases between them. CDR3 length equals 14 residues. Per the germline V gene, CDR1 is MGHRA and CDR2 is YSYEKL. This chain's CDR3 is CASSQDPLNTEAFF. The CDR3 bases are TGCGCCAGCAGCCAAGATCCCTTGAACACTGAAGCTTTCTTT.

This rearrangement joins TRBV30 to TRBJ2-3; the D gene could be TRBD1 or TRBD2 (5 bases each). Trimming left V 3 bases short and J 2 bases short, with 27 bases between. The CDR3 length is 19 residues. Germline loops: CDR1 GTSNPN, CDR2 SVGIG (reference sequence). CDR3 amino acids: CAWSSYLGDLLYYTDTQYF. The CDR3 nucleotides are TGTGCCTGGAGCTCGTACCTAGGGGACCTACTTTATTACACAGATACGCAGTATTTT.

The V call is TRBV14, the J call TRBJ2-1; 8 bases fit TRBD2. The germline CDR1 and CDR2 sequences are SGHDN and FVKESK. With 4 bases clipped from V and 6 bases from J, the junction kept 8 bases outside the gene matches. This CDR3 comprises 15 residues. Here the CDR3 DNA reads TGTGCCAGCAGCCTAAAGCCGGGGGGGGTCAATGAGCAGTTCTTC. This encodes CASSLKPGGVNEQFF.

This chain links TRBV29-1 with TRBJ1-2; D not resolved. CDR3 length: 12 amino acids. V lost 6 bases, J lost 3 bases, and 11 bases lay in between. Germline lookup yields CDR1 SQVTM and CDR2 ANQGSEA. CDR3 residues: CSVPSFDYGYTF. In DNA form, the CDR3 reads TGCAGCGTCCCGAGCTTCGACTATGGCTACACCTTC.

The table lists this clone with a count of one. The chain carries TRBV15 and TRBJ1-1; D is unresolved. The germline V and J ends were trimmed by 0 bases and 1 base, with 6 bases remaining between them. CDR3 size: 14 residues. The germline V gene has CDR1 LNHNV and CDR2 YYDKDF (reference sequence). CDR3 sequence reads: CATSRDHSNTEAFF. The CDR3 DNA is TGTGCCACCAGCAGAGACCACTCGAACACTGAAGCTTTCTTT.

V is TRBV7-2 and J is TRBJ2-2, with 7 positions matching TRBD1. Trimming took 2 bases from V and 0 from J; bases not matched to a gene: 0. The CDR3 runs to 15 residues. The germline V gene encodes CDR1 SGHTA and CDR2 FQGNSA. In DNA form, the CDR3 reads TGTGCCAGCAGCTTACAGGGGGCGAACACCGGGGAGCTGTTTTTT. This translates into CASSLQGANTGELFF.

The rearrangement joins TRBV7-2 to TRBJ2-7; TRBD2 is a possible D gene (5 bases). This CDR3 is built from 15 residues. Germline CDR1 is SGHTA and CDR2 is FQGNSA. V was clipped by 5 bases and J by 0 bases, with 14 bases between them. CDR3 sequence (DNA): TGTGCCAGCAGCGCAAGTTCTGGGAGCTCCTACGAGCAGTACTTC. The encoded protein is CASSASSGSSYEQYF.

The chain couples TRBV6-7 to TRBJ2-7; 7 bases are a match to TRBD1. TRBV6-7 falls under the ORF class, with uncertain function. After removal of 5 bases from V and 6 bases from J, the junction contained 4 bases not matched to a gene. This CDR3 comprises 12 residues. The CDR3 sequence is CASSTTGSEQYF. CDR3 in DNA: TGTGCCAGCAGTACGACAGGGAGCGAGCAGTACTTC.

The CDR3, as DNA: TGCGCCAGCAGCTTGGCCGGGACCTCTGGGGCCAACGTCCTGACTTTC. It specifies CASSLAGTSGANVLTF. The chain joins TRBV5-1 to TRBJ2-6; D is tentatively TRBD1 or TRBD2 (5 bases each). The germline V gene has CDR1 SGHRS and CDR2 YFSETQ. V shed 0 bases and J shed 0 bases, with 7 bases lying between them. The CDR3 is 16 amino acids.

The V and J genes are TRBV7-2 and TRBJ2-2; the D is unclear. V dropped 5 bases and J dropped 2 bases, with 12 bases sitting between them. The CDR3 sequence is 15 residues long. Looked up from germline, CDR1 is SGHTA and CDR2 is FQGNSA. CDR3 sequence reads: CASSPQGINTGELFF. The DNA of the CDR3 is TGTGCCAGCAGCCCGCAAGGGATAAACACCGGGGAGCTGTTTTTT.

This clone was picked up one time. The chain links TRBV11-2 to TRBJ2-5, with 8 bases lining up with TRBD1. Looked up from germline, CDR1 is SGHAT and CDR2 is FQNNGV. With 5 bases clipped from V and 7 bases from J, the junction kept 12 bases outside the gene matches. The CDR3 is 15 residues long. The CDR3 spells CASSPRDRPSGTQYF. Written as DNA, the CDR3 is TGTGCCAGCAGCCCCCGGGACAGGCCGTCTGGGACCCAGTACTTC. The full variable domain, rest sourced from reference TRBV11-2 and TRBJ2-5, is EAGVAQSPRYKIIEKRQSVAFWCNPISGHATLYWYQQILGQGPKLLIQFQNNGVVDDSQLPKDRFSAERLKGVDSTLKIQPAKLEDSAVYLCASSPRDRPSGTQYFGPGTRLLVL.

This rearrangement joins TRBV5-6 to TRBJ2-3; D is unclear. Germline-derived CDR1 and CDR2 are SGHDT and YYEEEE. V lost 4 bases, J lost 4 bases, and 13 bases lay in between. The CDR3 is 14 residues long. As DNA, the CDR3 is TGTGCCAGCAGCCCTCATATGGGCGCAGATACGCAGTATTTT. Residues: CASSPHMGADTQYF.

The chain has TRBV4-1 and TRBJ1-1; D perhaps matches TRBD1 (5 bases). The V gene lost 3 bases and the J gene lost 4 bases, with 15 bases spanning the gap. CDR3 length: 15 amino acids. Germline CDR1 is MGHRA and CDR2 is YSYEKL. In DNA form, the CDR3 reads TGCGCCAGCAGCCATAGAACCGGGGCTTTCACTGAAGCTTTCTTT. Its translation is CASSHRTGAFTEAFF.

The count of this clone is one. The rearrangement links TRBV10-2 to TRBJ2-2; 10 nucleotides agree with TRBD2. Germline V gives CDR1 WSHSY, CDR2 SAAADI. The CDR3 is 13 amino acids. J gave up 12 bases and V 6 bases, and 7 bases lay outside the gene matches. DNA of the CDR3: TGCGCCAGCAGGAGGACTAGCGGTGGGCAGCTGTTTTTT. It codes for CASRRTSGGQLFF.

This CDR3 reads CASSLRRGDREGPPLHF. The CDR3, as DNA: TGTGCCAGCAGCTTAAGGCGGGGTGACAGGGAAGGTCCACCCCTCCACTTT. The chain joins TRBV7-8 to TRBJ1-6; 7 bases are shared with TRBD1. The length of the CDR3 is 17 residues. The V gene end was trimmed by 2 bases and the J gene end by 11 bases; junction bases not matched to a gene: 15. Per the germline V gene, CDR1 is SGHVS and CDR2 is FQNEAQ.

This chain joins TRBV4-2 and TRBJ1-2; TRBD1 agrees at 7 bases. Germline V gene data show CDR1 as LGHNA and CDR2 as YNFKEQ. The length of the CDR3 is 18 residues. J lost 5 bases, V lost 4 bases, and 19 bases had no gene match. CDR3 amino acids: CASSPGQETLLMGYGYTF. The CDR3 nucleotides read TGTGCCAGCAGCCCTGGACAGGAAACACTTCTAATGGGGTATGGCTACACCTTC.

V is TRBV5-1 and J is TRBJ1-1, with 10 bases matching TRBD1. The CDR3 totals 16 residues. V trimming: 3 bases; J trimming: 1 base; junction bases outside the gene matches: 6. CDR1 SGHRS and CDR2 YFSETQ come from the germline V gene. The CDR3 DNA reads TGCGCCAGCAGCTCCGACAGGGGGCCCGGGAACACTGAAGCTTTCTTT. Amino acid sequence: CASSSDRGPGNTEAFF.

The rearrangement joins TRBV2 to TRBJ2-1; D uncertain. Deletions cut 7 bases from V and 4 bases from J, with 17 bases between. Looked up from germline, CDR1 is SNHLY and CDR2 is FYNNEI. The CDR3 is 15 amino acids. DNA for the CDR3: TGTGCCAGCACCCGGCGACCCGATACTTACAATGAGCAGTTCTTC. Amino acid sequence: CASTRRPDTYNEQFF.

The chain recombines TRBV7-8 with TRBJ1-1, with D unclear. V lost 5 bases and J lost 0, with 13 bases in between. CDR1 is SGHVS and CDR2 is FQNEAQ in the germline V gene. CDR3 size: 15 residues. The CDR3 spells CASSPVSVMNTEAFF. The DNA of the CDR3 is TGTGCCAGCAGCCCCGTTTCAGTAATGAACACTGAAGCTTTCTTT.

In nucleotides, the CDR3 is TGTGCCAGCAGCTCGGACAGGGCCGGGGAGCTGTTTTTT. It specifies CASSSDRAGELFF. V is TRBV7-3 and J is TRBJ2-2, with 8 bases that match TRBD1. Per the germline V gene, CDR1 is SGHTA and CDR2 is FQGTGA. This CDR3 spans 13 amino acids. The V and J ends lost 4 bases and 6 bases, in that order; junction bases with no gene match: 1.

The chain is built from TRBV2 and TRBJ2-5, with a tentative D call TRBD1 (6 bases). Germline loops: CDR1 SNHLY, CDR2 FYNNEI. Trimming shortened V by 10 bases and J by 3 bases, and 15 bases separated the two germline ends. CDR3 length: 13 amino acids. CDR3 residues: CATNDRTEETQYF. DNA of the CDR3: TGTGCCACCAACGACAGGACCGAAGAGACCCAGTACTTC.

The CDR3 spells CAWSRGRSGNQPQHF. As DNA, the CDR3 is TGTGCCTGGAGCCGGGGGCGGAGTGGCAATCAGCCCCAGCATTTT. The chain is built from TRBV30 and TRBJ1-5; TRBD1 might be the D (6 bases). The CDR3 has 15 amino acids. Trimming pared 3 bases from V and 2 bases from J, leaving 14 bases between. CDR1 is GTSNPN, CDR2 SVGIG, per germline (reference sequence).

The gene calls are TRBV9 and TRBJ1-1; D unresolved. The CDR3 is 14 amino acids. CDR1 is SGDLS and CDR2 is YYNGEE in the germline V gene. V shed 2 bases and J shed 5 bases, with 13 bases lying between them. Written as DNA, the CDR3 is TGTGCCAGCAGCGTTAGCGTAGAGGGAACTGAAGCTTTCTTT. It is translated as CASSVSVEGTEAFF. The variable domain in full, with the rest retrieved from reference TRBV9 and TRBJ1-1, is DSGVTQTPKHLITATGQRVTLRCSPRSGDLSVYWYQQSLDQGLQFLIQYYNGEERAKGNILERFSAQQFPDLHSELNLSSLELGDSALYFCASSVSVEGTEAFFGQGTRLTVV.